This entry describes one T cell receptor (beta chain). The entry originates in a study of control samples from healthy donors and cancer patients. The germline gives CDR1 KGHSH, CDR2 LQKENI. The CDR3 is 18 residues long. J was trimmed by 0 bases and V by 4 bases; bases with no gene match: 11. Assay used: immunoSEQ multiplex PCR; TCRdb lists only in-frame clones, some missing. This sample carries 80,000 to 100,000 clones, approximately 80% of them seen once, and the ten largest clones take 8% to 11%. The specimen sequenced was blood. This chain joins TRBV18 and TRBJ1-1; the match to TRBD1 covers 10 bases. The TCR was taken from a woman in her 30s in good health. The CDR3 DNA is TGTGCCAGCTCACTGGCCGGGACAGGGGCCTTCATGAACACTGAAGCTTTCTTT. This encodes CASSLAGTGAFMNTEAFF.